These 28 T cell receptor beta chains share one sample of origin, sequenced in a study of blood T cells in healthy people across ages. Then a second PCR, running roughly 6 to 12 cycles, was carried out with a sample-barcoded 5' primer and a J-beta primer mix. TCRdb re-called the 5' RACE reads through MiXCR, storing one row per CDR3 protein. The sample consists of about 540,000 distinct CDR3 sequences, around 24% of them appearing once. This sample was also put to use in a study of T cells of mothers and their children.

The sequenced material came from blood. The source is a boy under 18 in good health.

This clonotype was picked up a small number of times. J is TRBJ2-1 and V is TRBV5-1; 8 bases match TRBD1. The V gene's germline CDR1 is SGHRS and CDR2 YFSETQ. The CDR3 runs 16 residues. The trim removed 3 bases at V and 0 bases at J, leaving 5 bases unmatched. In DNA form, the CDR3 reads TGCGCCAGCAGCTCCCCCGGGACAGGCTCCTACAATGAGCAGTTCTTC. Translating it yields CASSSPGTGSYNEQFF.

This clonotype was counted a few times. The chain employs TRBV7-3 and TRBJ2-7; 10 nucleotides align to TRBD2. The CDR3 consists of 15 residues. The V gene's germline CDR1 is SGHTA and CDR2 FQGTGA. Trimming took 4 bases from V and 2 from J; bases not matched to a gene: 5. The CDR3 DNA follows: TGTGCCAGCAGCTCCCAGCGGGGGGGACCCTACGAGCAGTACTTC. The encoded protein is CASSSQRGGPYEQYF. The full variable domain, completed using reference TRBV7-3 and TRBJ2-7, is GAGVSQTPSNKVTEKGKYVELRCDPISGHTALYWYRQSLGQGPEFLIYFQGTGAADDSGLPNDRFFAVRPEGSVSTLKIQRTERGDSAVYLCASSSQRGGPYEQYFGPGTRLTVT.

The rearrangement links TRBV7-2 to TRBJ2-3, with 14 bases aligning to TRBD2. CDR3 length equals 18 residues. Germline V CDR1 and CDR2: SGHTA, FQGNSA. V lost 4 bases to trimming and J lost 0 bases; unmatched junction nucleotides: 6. CDR3 loop: CASSSGTSGGSSTDTQYF. The CDR3 DNA reads TGTGCCAGCAGCTCCGGGACTAGCGGGGGTTCTAGCACAGATACGCAGTATTTT.

The table lists this clonotype with a few counts. The chain employs TRBV12-3 or TRBV12-4 and TRBJ2-1, with D possibly TRBD1 on 6 matching bases. The CDR3 contains 14 residues. V was clipped by 5 bases and J by 3 bases, with 11 bases between them. The CDR3 is CASSDGTLYNEQFF. The CDR3 DNA sequence: TGTGCCAGCAGTGACGGGACACTCTACAATGAGCAGTTCTTC.

The gene calls are TRBV28 and TRBJ2-5; 7 bases are shared with TRBD1. The CDR3 totals 18 residues. Germline V gene lookup returns CDR1 MDHEN and CDR2 SYDVKM. V lost 1 base and J lost 7; bases outside the gene matches: 18. The CDR3: CASSLSLLQGGPRGTQYF. The CDR3 DNA reads as TGTGCCAGCAGTTTATCCCTCCTACAAGGGGGCCCTAGGGGGACCCAGTACTTC.

The CDR3 region is CSVEDDSYEQYF. CDR3 nucleotides: TGCAGCGTTGAAGATGACAGCTACGAGCAGTACTTC. This rearrangement joins TRBV29-1 to TRBJ2-5, with TRBD1 as a possible D gene (5 bases). The J call may not be correct, given that the DNA end is closer to TRBJ2-7. This CDR3 has 12 residues. The V gene's germline CDR1 is SQVTM and CDR2 ANQGSEA.

This chain links TRBV20-1 with TRBJ2-1; TRBD2 matches 9 bases. Germline trimming cut 6 bases from V and 5 bases from J; bases unmatched to any gene: 5. This CDR3 has 13 residues. The germline CDR1 and CDR2 sequences are DFQATT and SNEGSKA (reference sequence). The CDR3 here is CSARTSADNEQFF. The CDR3 nucleotides are TGCAGTGCCCGGACTAGCGCTGACAATGAGCAGTTCTTC.

This chain links TRBV12-3 or TRBV12-4 with TRBJ2-1; 11 nucleotides align to TRBD1. V trimming: 4 bases; J trimming: 7 bases; junction bases outside the gene matches: 3. The CDR3 spans 14 residues. In DNA form, the CDR3 reads TGTGCCAGCAGTTACCGGGACAGGGGGAATGAGCAGTTCTTC. Translating it yields CASSYRDRGNEQFF.

The chain couples TRBV15 to TRBJ1-4; no firm D call. Germline loops: CDR1 LNHNV, CDR2 YYDKDF (reference sequence). Trimming stripped 0 bases from V and 0 bases from J, with 14 bases between. This CDR3 region has 18 residues. CDR3 coding DNA: TGTGCCACCAGCAGAGAACGGGTATCGGAAACAACTAATGAAAAACTGTTTTTT. It yields the protein CATSRERVSETTNEKLFF.

This clonotype was counted a few times. The V and J genes are TRBV27 and TRBJ1-4; perhaps TRBD1 as D (5 bases). The CDR3 totals 16 residues. Trimming removed 6 bases at V and 7 bases at J, with 21 bases between. The germline V gene encodes CDR1 MNHEY and CDR2 SMNVEV (reference sequence). The DNA of the CDR3 is TGTGCCAGCAGCTTCACGGCGGGGGGTCCGGGTGAAAAACTGTTTTTT. It specifies CASSFTAGGPGEKLFF.

The CDR3 reads CASNFQTYTGELFF. The CDR3 coding sequence is TGTGCCAGCAACTTTCAGACGTACACCGGGGAGCTGTTTTTT. V usage is TRBV5-6 and J usage is TRBJ2-2; D uncertain. CDR3 size: 14 residues. In germline, CDR1 is SGHDT, CDR2 YYEEEE. V was trimmed by 6 bases and J by 3 bases, leaving 12 bases between them.

The CDR3 DNA reads as TGTGCCAGCGGGAGACTCTTCTTGAGCTCCTACAATGAGCAGTTCTTC. Translated, it gives CASGRLFLSSYNEQFF. The chain combines TRBV28 with TRBJ2-1; TRBD2 is a possible D gene (5 bases). The V end was cut by 8 bases, the J end by 0 bases, with 17 bases between. This CDR3 region has 16 residues. CDR1 is MDHEN, CDR2 SYDVKM, per germline.

This clonotype was counted a few times. The rearrangement joins TRBV11-2 to TRBJ1-1; D is unresolved. CDR3 length: 15 amino acids. CDR1 is SGHAT and CDR2 is FQNNGV in the germline V gene. V was trimmed by 5 bases and J by 0 bases, leaving 13 bases between them. CDR3 loop: CASSPATVMNTEAFF. CDR3 nucleotide sequence: TGTGCCAGCAGCCCTGCGACGGTTATGAACACTGAAGCTTTCTTT.

This clonotype has more than one count but fewer than ten. The chain has TRBV28 and TRBJ2-5, with 9 positions matching TRBD1. The tail of the sequence fits TRBJ2-7 better, so the J call may be wrong. CDR1 and CDR2 from the germline V gene are MDHEN and SYDVKM. The CDR3 spans 14 residues. The DNA of the CDR3 is TGTGCCAGCAGTTTTAGGGGACAGGGAAACGAGCAGTACTTC. Residues: CASSFRGQGNEQYF.

V gene TRBV4-2 combines with J gene TRBJ2-7; a possible D gene is TRBD2 (6 bases). CDR1 is LGHNA, CDR2 YNFKEQ, per germline. Trimming removed 1 base at V and 3 bases at J, with 16 bases between. CDR3 size: 16 residues. CDR3 sequence (DNA): TGTGCCAGCAGCCAAGGCGGGACCAATCCTAGCTACGAGCAGTACTTC. Protein: CASSQGGTNPSYEQYF.

This clonotype was found a few times. The rearrangement joins TRBV29-1 to TRBJ1-1, with 9 bases identical to TRBD1. V was clipped by 7 bases and J by 7 bases; unmatched bases: 7. CDR1 and CDR2 (germline): SQVTM, ANQGSEA. The CDR3 consists of 12 residues. CDR3 nucleotides: TGCAGCGCTACAGGGGGCTATGTTGAAGCTTTCTTT. It codes for CSATGGYVEAFF.

The chain combines TRBV5-1 with TRBJ2-5; possible D gene TRBD1, 6 bases. The germline CDR1 and CDR2 sequences are SGHRS and YFSETQ. Deletions cut 4 bases from V and 3 bases from J, with 13 bases between. The CDR3 sequence is 14 residues long. The CDR3 nucleotides read TGCGCCAGCAGCCTCGACAGGCCCGAAGAGACCCAGTACTTC. This translates into CASSLDRPEETQYF.

This clonotype was found a few times. The junction and the germline gene differ at one end; a read error may be behind it. This sequence joins TRBV28 and TRBJ2-1; a weak D match, TRBD2 (6 bases). The CDR3 sequence is 16 residues long. The germline V gene encodes CDR1 MDHEN and CDR2 SYDVKM. The CDR3 loop reads CVSSLLGGSSYNEQFF. CDR3 in DNA: TGTGTCAGCAGTTTACTCGGGGGAAGCTCCTACAATGAGCAGTTCTTC.

In this sample, this clonotype turned up many times. The CDR3 sequence: CASSYLQGSGTDTQYF. The CDR3 region has the DNA TGTGCCAGCAGTTACCTACAGGGGAGCGGCACAGATACGCAGTATTTT. The chain combines TRBV6-5 with TRBJ2-3; 7 bases are a match to TRBD1. CDR1 MNHEY and CDR2 SVGAGI come from the germline V gene. The junction had 6 bases not matched to a gene; V was cut back by 2 bases and J by 1 base. This CDR3 is 16 amino acids long.

The chain employs TRBV15 and TRBJ2-3, with TRBD1 identical over 7 bases. J lost 0 bases, V lost 0 bases, and 18 bases had no gene match. The CDR3 has 21 amino acids. Germline CDR1 is LNHNV and CDR2 is YYDKDF (reference sequence). The CDR3 coding sequence is TGTGCCACCAGCAGAGAAGAGGCGCGACAGGGAAGGAATCCTAGCACAGATACGCAGTATTTT. Protein: CATSREEARQGRNPSTDTQYF.

The chain uses TRBV7-2 and TRBJ2-1; 8 positions agree with TRBD2. The CDR3 contains 18 residues. Unmatched junction bases numbered 13, after V lost 3 bases and J lost 3 bases. The germline V gene encodes CDR1 SGHTA and CDR2 FQGNSA. The CDR3 DNA sequence: TGTGCCAGCAGCTTCCCCCTCACACTAGCGGAAGACTACAATGAGCAGTTCTTC. Its translation: CASSFPLTLAEDYNEQFF.

The chain carries TRBV3-1 and TRBJ2-3, with D hard to call. The germline CDR1 and CDR2 sequences are LGHDT and YNNKEL (reference sequence). V lost 1 base to trimming and J lost 2 bases, with 4 bases between them. This CDR3 is 13 amino acids long. The CDR3 protein is CASSQGDTDTQYF. In DNA, the CDR3 is TGTGCCAGCAGCCAAGGAGACACAGATACGCAGTATTTT.

This clonotype has just a few counts. The chain combines TRBV20-1 with TRBJ2-5; 8 nucleotides align to TRBD2. Looked up from germline, CDR1 is DFQATT and CDR2 is SNEGSKA (reference sequence). CDR3 length: 15 amino acids. Trimming removed 0 bases from V and 7 bases from J; junction bases left unmatched: 10. The CDR3 DNA follows: TGCAGTGCTAGAGATTGGGGGAGCGGGGGAGGGACCCAGTACTTC. This sequence encodes CSARDWGSGGGTQYF.

This clonotype has at least ten counts. The CDR3, as DNA: TGCAGCGCCCGCGGACAGGGAAGAAATGAGCAGTTCTTC. Its protein product is CSARGQGRNEQFF. This chain connects TRBV29-1 to TRBJ2-1; 8 positions match TRBD1. V dropped 7 bases and J dropped 7; count of bases not matched to a gene: 9. Looked up from germline, CDR1 is SQVTM and CDR2 is ANQGSEA. The CDR3 length is 13 residues.

This sequence joins TRBV20-1 and TRBJ2-7, with TRBD2 matching 13 bases. Germline V gene data show CDR1 as DFQATT and CDR2 as SNEGSKA (reference sequence). The trim removed 6 bases at V and 5 bases at J, leaving 16 bases unmatched. This CDR3 is built from 17 residues. The CDR3 sequence is CSARSGLAGEGAHEQYF. The CDR3 region has the DNA TGCAGTGCCAGGTCCGGACTAGCGGGAGAAGGGGCCCACGAGCAGTACTTC.

The V gene is TRBV6-5, the J gene TRBJ1-4; unclear D gene. The CDR3 is made up of 12 amino acids. Trimming cost V 8 bases and J 10 bases, with 14 bases left between them. From germline, CDR1 is MNHEY and CDR2 SVGAGI. CDR3 residues: CASRLGLGKLFF. CDR3 in DNA: TGTGCCAGCCGCCTCGGGTTGGGAAAACTGTTTTTT.

With regard to this clonotype: The junction departs from the called germline gene at one end, perhaps through a read error. The chain has TRBV20-1 and TRBJ2-5; D might be TRBD1 (6 bases). The CDR3 runs to 15 residues. Germline CDR1 and CDR2: DFQATT and SNEGSKA (reference sequence). The CDR3 nucleotides read TGCAGTGCTAGAGAGGGGGCCGGTGGCCAAGAGACCCAGAACTTC. Translating it yields CSAREGAGGQETQNF.

With respect to this clonotype: No conserved phenylalanine or tryptophan ends this CDR3, so it is likely a read error. The chain couples TRBV3-1 to TRBJ2-7, with 7 bases lining up with TRBD1. The CDR3 consists of 15 residues. J lost 3 bases, V lost 4 bases, and 9 bases had no gene match. CDR1 and CDR2 from the germline V gene are LGHDT and YNNKEL (reference sequence). CDR3 protein: CASSPGVGGSYEQYL. In DNA, the CDR3 is TGTGCCAGCAGCCCCGGGGTAGGGGGCAGCTACGAGCAGTACCTC.